These 25 T cell receptor beta chains came from one sample sequenced in a study of identical twins. TCRdb analysed the 5' RACE reads with MiXCR anew, one entry per CDR3 protein. Among just under 650,000 distinct CDR3 sequences, about 7.6% were seen once, and the ten largest hold 1.5% to 2%. This sample also appeared in a second study, on yellow fever vaccine responses in identical twins.

The sequencing input was PBMCs. The receptors shown here come from a woman younger than 35 in good health.

This clonotype was detected only a few times. J is TRBJ2-1 and V is TRBV19; 7 nucleotides align to TRBD2. Germline V gives CDR1 LNHDA, CDR2 SQIVND (reference sequence). Unmatched junction bases numbered 5, after V lost 5 bases and J lost 4 bases. The CDR3 length is 14 residues. The CDR3 here is CASSLHGGYNEQFF. The CDR3 DNA reads as TGTGCCAGTAGTCTCCACGGGGGGTACAATGAGCAGTTCTTC.

The chain couples TRBV12-3 or TRBV12-4 to TRBJ2-1; D ambiguous. The length of the CDR3 is 14 residues. The V and J ends lost 6 bases and 6 bases respectively, with 15 bases between them. DNA of the CDR3: TGTGCCAGCAGAGGAGATAGTACTTCCAATGAGCAGTTCTTC. This codes for CASRGDSTSNEQFF.

The rearrangement uses TRBV20-1 and TRBJ2-5; D possibly uses TRBD1 or TRBD2 (6 bases each). V shed 5 bases and J shed 2 bases, with 18 bases lying between them. Germline V gene lookup returns CDR1 DFQATT and CDR2 SNEGSKA (reference sequence). This CDR3 is built from 15 residues. CDR3 residues: CSAQVWGAAQETQYF. The CDR3 DNA follows: TGCAGTGCTCAGGTCTGGGGGGCGGCGCAAGAGACCCAGTACTTC.

The gene calls are TRBV9 and TRBJ2-2, with 12 bases that match TRBD2. This CDR3 is 18 amino acids long. Germline CDR1 reads SGDLS; CDR2 reads YYNGEE. Trimming at V came to 4 bases and at J to 7 bases, leaving 14 bases not matched to a gene. The CDR3 bases are TGTGCCAGCAGCTTTAGGTCGACTAGCGGGAGTACGGTCGGGGAGCTGTTTTTT. It yields the protein CASSFRSTSGSTVGELFF.

The table lists this clonotype with a few counts. CDR3 in amino acids: CASSSDSCQQYF. The CDR3 region has the DNA TGTGCCAGCAGTTCGGACAGCTGCCAGCAGTACTTC. The chain employs TRBV12-3 or TRBV12-4 and TRBJ2-7; tentatively, D is TRBD1 (6 bases). This CDR3 has 12 residues. Trimming removed 4 bases from V and 8 bases from J, with 12 bases in between.

The chain is built from TRBV4-1 and TRBJ1-1; 7 bases agree with TRBD1. Germline V gene sequence: CDR1 MGHRA, CDR2 YSYEKL. The length of the CDR3 is 12 residues. Trimming removed 1 base from V and 11 bases from J; junction bases left unmatched: 4. This chain's CDR3 is CASSQGTGYAFF. For the CDR3, the DNA is TGCGCCAGCAGCCAAGGGACAGGCTACGCTTTCTTT.

This clonotype was recorded a few times. The chain is built from TRBV27 and TRBJ2-2; tentatively, D is TRBD2 (6 bases). The CDR3 totals 13 residues. Germline CDR1 MNHEY, CDR2 SMNVEV (reference sequence). V lost 6 bases and J 7 bases, leaving 12 bases between the germline ends. CDR3 DNA sequence: TGTGCCAGCAGACGCTGGGAGGACGGGGAGCTGTTTTTT. Protein sequence: CASRRWEDGELFF.

The chain employs TRBV5-6 and TRBJ1-6; D not certain. V lost 3 bases and J 10 bases, leaving 11 bases between the germline ends. Germline V gene sequence: CDR1 SGHDT, CDR2 YYEEEE. The CDR3 consists of 13 residues. CDR3 nucleotide sequence: TGTGCCAGCAGCTCGGACTACGAGTCACCCCTCCACTTT. Its translation is CASSSDYESPLHF.

Only a few counts were recorded for this clonotype. The chain is built from TRBV11-1 and TRBJ2-6, with TRBD1 matching 11 bases. This CDR3 has 18 amino acids. Germline assignment: CDR1 SGHAT and CDR2 FQDESV (reference sequence). Trimming cost V 5 bases and J 0 bases; bases outside gene matches: 6. The CDR3 DNA sequence: TGTGCCAGCAGCCCTAGGGACAGGGGGGGCTCTGGGGCCAACGTCCTGACTTTC. Its translation is CASSPRDRGGSGANVLTF.

This clonotype was observed a handful of times. The rearrangement links TRBV7-9 to TRBJ1-2; D remains unclear. The CDR3 spans 14 residues. V lost 1 base, J lost 8 bases, and 14 bases lay in between. The V gene's germline CDR1 is SEHNR and CDR2 FQNEAQ (reference sequence). CDR3 protein: CASSLVPYLWGYTF. The CDR3 nucleotides are TGTGCCAGCAGCTTAGTCCCCTATCTATGGGGCTACACCTTC.

This clonotype was picked up many times. The genes are TRBV28 and TRBJ2-5, with D possibly being TRBD2 (5 bases). Germline V lookup: CDR1 MDHEN, CDR2 SYDVKM. V lost 2 bases to trimming and J lost 5 bases, with 12 bases between them. The length of the CDR3 is 14 residues. Here the CDR3 reads CASSLSVQRETQYF. As DNA, the CDR3 is TGTGCCAGCAGTTTAAGCGTGCAGCGGGAGACCCAGTACTTC.

The chain uses TRBV28 and TRBJ2-2; D is uncertain. This CDR3 is 14 amino acids long. Trimming cost V 8 bases and J 0 bases, with 10 bases left between them. CDR1 is MDHEN, CDR2 SYDVKM, per germline. CDR3 sequence reads: CASSRRTNTGELFF. The DNA of the CDR3 is TGTGCCAGCTCTAGACGCACGAACACCGGGGAGCTGTTTTTT.

This clonotype was seen more than once but under ten times. V gene TRBV7-9 combines with J gene TRBJ2-3; 9 bases map to TRBD2. The CDR3 loop spans 17 amino acids. V shed 5 bases and J 0 bases; nucleotides not matched to a gene: 9. Germline values: CDR1 SEHNR, CDR2 FQNEAQ (reference sequence). The CDR3 nucleotides read TGTGCCAGCAGCCCGAGAATAACTAGCGGGAGCACAGATACGCAGTATTTT. Translated, it gives CASSPRITSGSTDTQYF.

This clonotype was counted a few times. The chain employs TRBV3-1 and TRBJ1-2; 7 bases are shared with TRBD1. The junction had 5 bases not matched to a gene; V was cut back by 2 bases and J by 2 bases. Germline V gene lookup returns CDR1 LGHDT and CDR2 YNNKEL (reference sequence). The CDR3 loop spans 15 amino acids. The CDR3 DNA reads TGTGCCAGCAGCCAAAAACTACAGGGGAACTATGGCTACACCTTC. It codes for CASSQKLQGNYGYTF.

This clonotype was observed a few times. The gene calls are TRBV28 and TRBJ2-2, with 10 bases fitting TRBD1. V lost 2 bases and J lost 0; bases outside the gene matches: 21. Per the germline V gene, CDR1 is MDHEN and CDR2 is SYDVKM. CDR3 length equals 23 residues. The chain's CDR3 is CASSLRGDRGSVRGTANTGELFF. The CDR3 nucleotides are TGTGCCAGCAGTTTAAGGGGGGACAGGGGTTCTGTGCGTGGAACCGCGAACACCGGGGAGCTGTTTTTT.

This clonotype has at least ten counts. The rearrangement uses TRBV12-3 or TRBV12-4 and TRBJ2-2; D may be TRBD2 (7 bases). This CDR3 is 15 amino acids long. V was shortened by 3 bases and J by 5 bases, with 13 bases between the two germline ends. CDR3 sequence: CASSFLGGGTGELFF. The CDR3 DNA follows: TGTGCCAGCAGTTTCCTAGGGGGGGGGACCGGGGAGCTGTTTTTT.

This clonotype was found many times. The chain combines TRBV12-3 or TRBV12-4 with TRBJ2-1; TRBD1 or TRBD2 may be the D gene (5 bases each). This CDR3 has 16 amino acids. V lost 1 base and J 5 bases, leaving 15 bases between the germline ends. This chain's CDR3 is CASSLGDHQRNNEQFF. Written as DNA, the CDR3 is TGTGCCAGCAGTTTAGGGGACCACCAAAGAAACAATGAGCAGTTCTTC.

The chain has TRBV12-3 or TRBV12-4 and TRBJ2-1, with D perhaps matching TRBD2 (5 bases). There are 17 residues in the CDR3. Trimming stripped 4 bases from V and 2 bases from J, with 18 bases between. The CDR3 bases are TGTGCCAGCAGTTCCCTTCCCGCGGGCCCCACCTACAATGAGCAGTTCTTC. It specifies CASSSLPAGPTYNEQFF.

This clonotype was counted ten times or more. V is TRBV7-6 and J is TRBJ1-1; 8 bases agree with TRBD1. From germline, CDR1 is SGHVS and CDR2 FNYEAQ. J gave up 1 base and V 7 bases, and 11 bases lay outside the gene matches. This CDR3 is 16 amino acids long. Here the CDR3 DNA reads TGTGCCAGCATCAAGCGGGCCGGGACAGGGAACACTGAAGCTTTCTTT. As protein: CASIKRAGTGNTEAFF.

This clonotype showed up many times. The chain employs TRBV2 and TRBJ2-2; 8 bases line up with TRBD1. J gave up 8 bases and V 8 bases, and 4 bases lay outside the gene matches. The CDR3 consists of 12 residues. CDR1 is SNHLY, CDR2 FYNNEI, per germline. CDR3 nucleotide sequence: TGTGCCAGCGAGCAGGGGGCAGGGGAGCTGTTTTTT. It translates to CASEQGAGELFF.

This clonotype occurred a few times. This sequence may be a read error, since a much larger clone differs from it by one base. The chain employs TRBV7-7 and TRBJ2-3; D is ambiguous. The CDR3 consists of 13 residues. The V gene's germline CDR1 is SSHAT and CDR2 FNYEAQ (reference sequence). The germline V and J ends were trimmed by 1 base and 4 bases, with 6 bases remaining between them. CDR3 loop: CASSLGSSDTQYF. The CDR3 DNA sequence: TGTGCCAGCAGCTTAGGGAGCTCAGATACGCAGTATTTT.

At least ten counts were recorded for this clonotype. This rearrangement joins TRBV12-3 or TRBV12-4 to TRBJ2-4, with D possibly matching TRBD2 (5 bases). V lost 3 bases, J lost 0 bases, and 6 bases lay in between. This CDR3 region has 14 residues. CDR3 bases: TGTGCCAGCAGTTTCGCGGGAGCCAAAAACATTCAGTACTTC. Translating gives CASSFAGAKNIQYF.

J is TRBJ1-1 and V is TRBV2, with 7 bases fitting TRBD1. CDR3 length equals 13 residues. Germline CDR1 SNHLY, CDR2 FYNNEI. The V gene end was trimmed by 8 bases and the J gene end by 6 bases; junction bases not matched to a gene: 9. The CDR3 DNA reads TGTGCCAGCCAAGACAGGGTGGGTGCTGAAGCTTTCTTT. It specifies CASQDRVGAEAFF.

There are many counts of this clonotype. This chain connects TRBV11-2 to TRBJ1-6; D gene ambiguous. CDR1 and CDR2 from the germline V gene are SGHAT and FQNNGV. Trimming stripped 4 bases from V and 5 bases from J, with 3 bases between. The CDR3 runs 12 residues. CDR3 residues: CASSSDNSPLHF. In nucleotides, the CDR3 is TGTGCCAGCAGCTCTGATAATTCACCCCTCCACTTT.

This clonotype came up many times. The J gene is TRBJ2-1, the V gene TRBV15, with D uncertain. Trimming took 0 bases from V and 12 from J, leaving 12 bases between them. Germline assignment: CDR1 LNHNV and CDR2 YYDKDF (reference sequence). The CDR3 length is 13 residues. The CDR3 nucleotides read TGTGCCACCAGCAGAGAGAGGTCAGAAGGGCAGTTCTTC. This codes for CATSRERSEGQFF.